A selection of T cell receptor beta chains follows, all from one sample in a study of control samples from healthy donors and cancer patients. Repertoires were generated with immunoSEQ multiplex PCR, while TCRdb's copy carries only in-frame clones and drops some. The table records about 100,000 clones, approximately 84% of them present only once. Input material: blood. These receptors were taken from a woman aged 50 to 60 in good health. CDR3s include the opening cysteine and the closing phenylalanine or tryptophan. The D gene is left open where the match is weak. The size field is filled for only some rows; it gives once, few, many or a size class.

J,D,size,V,length,DNA,CDR3
TRBJ2-7,-,once,TRBV4-1,13,TGCGCCAGCAGACCGACAGGAAGATACGAGCAGTACTTC,CASRPTGRYEQYF
TRBJ1-6,-,-,TRBV3-1/TRBV3-2,14,TGTGCCAGCAGCCCCAGTGGCCATAATTCACCCCTCCACTTT,CASSPSGHNSPLHF
TRBJ1-5,-,-,TRBV4-3,15,TGCGCCAGCAGCCAAGATTGGGCGAGCAATCAGCCCCAGCATTTT,CASSQDWASNQPQHF
TRBJ2-3,TRBD2,-,TRBV5-8,14,TGTGCCAGCAGCTTAAGCGGGGGGGCAGGTACGCAGTATTTT,CASSLSGGAGTQYF
TRBJ1-4,-,-,TRBV27,16,TGTGCCACTTCGGACAGTAACGACGCAACTAATGAAAAACTGTTTTTT,CATSDSNDATNEKLFF
TRBJ2-1,TRBD2,-,TRBV27,17,TGTGCCAGCTCCCCGGGGAGGGATGATCCAGTCCACAATGAGCAGTTCTTC,CASSPGRDDPVHNEQFF
TRBJ1-6,TRBD1,-,TRBV6-4,13,TGTGCCAGCAGCCGGGACAGAAATTCACCCCTCCACTTT,CASSRDRNSPLHF
TRBJ1-2,TRBD1,-,TRBV12-3/TRBV12-4,13,TGTGCCAGCAGCAACAGGGGTCGGTATGGCTACACCTTC,CASSNRGRYGYTF
TRBJ2-3,TRBD2,-,TRBV3-1/TRBV3-2,16,TGTGCCAGCAGCCAAGAACTAGCGGGGGGCACAGATACGCAGTATTTT,CASSQELAGGTDTQYF
TRBJ2-7,-,once,TRBV5-4,15,TGTGCCAGCAGCTTCGGGCGGGGGCTTAACTACGAGCAGTACTTC,CASSFGRGLNYEQYF
TRBJ2-5,-,-,TRBV5-6,13,TGTGCCAGCAATGGACAGTTCCTAGAGACCCAGTACTTC,CASNGQFLETQYF
TRBJ2-3,TRBD1,-,TRBV7-3,15,TGTGCCAGCAGCTCCGGGACAGGTCCCACCCATACGCAGTATTTT,CASSSGTGPTHTQYF
TRBJ1-1,-,-,TRBV29-1,14,TGCAGCGGTGTCGGACCTGCTACGAACACTGAGGCTTTCTTT,CSGVGPATNTEAFF
TRBJ1-2,-,-,TRBV19,14,TGTGCCACAGTGGGTTGGCAGGCGGTCGGAGGCTACACCTTC,CATVGWQAVGGYTF
TRBJ2-2,-,-,TRBV19,13,TGTGCCAGTAGGGCTAGTGGCACCGGGGAGCTGTTTTTT,CASRASGTGELFF
TRBJ2-2,-,-,TRBV24-1,15,TGTGCCACCCGAAGTAGTGGGGGAAATACCGGGGAGCTGTTTTTT,CATRSSGGNTGELFF
TRBJ2-5,-,-,TRBV10-3,13,TGTGCCATCAGTGGTCCGGACCAAGAGACCCAGTACTTC,CAISGPDQETQYF
TRBJ1-2,-,-,TRBV7-2,16,TGTGCCAGCAGCCCCCCCACGGGGGGCAGGAGCTATGGCTACACCTTC,CASSPPTGGRSYGYTF
TRBJ2-5,-,-,TRBV5-6,16,TGTGCCAGCAGCTTGCCCGCGGGGACTCCTTCGGAGACCCAGTACTTC,CASSLPAGTPSETQYF
TRBJ1-1,-,-,TRBV29-1,12,TGCAGCGTTGCTAAGAGTAACACTGAAGCTTTCTTT,CSVAKSNTEAFF
TRBJ2-1,TRBD2,-,TRBV14,13,TGTGCCAGCAGTAAGACTAGCTTCAATGAGCAGTTCTTC,CASSKTSFNEQFF
TRBJ2-2,-,few,TRBV7-9,17,TGTGCCAGCAGCCGCACCCAGGGGGGGCTGAACACCGGGGAGCTGTTTTTT,CASSRTQGGLNTGELFF
TRBJ1-6,-,once,TRBV2,15,TGTGCCAGCAAAGACACGAGCTCCTATAATTCACCCCTCCACTTT,CASKDTSSYNSPLHF
TRBJ2-3,-,-,TRBV4-3,14,TGCGCCAGCAGCCACCCCGGAGGGCCGGCCAAGCAGTATTTT,CASSHPGGPAKQYF
TRBJ2-5,-,-,TRBV4-1,15,TGCGCCAGCAGCCAAGACCCTAGCACGGGAGAGACCCAGTACTTC,CASSQDPSTGETQYF
TRBJ2-4,-,-,TRBV19,15,TGTGCCAGTAGTACGTTCAGGGGTGAAAGAAACATTCAGTACTTC,CASSTFRGERNIQYF
TRBJ1-2,-,-,TRBV5-5,13,TGTGCCAGCAGCTTGGAGCCCTTCTATGGCTACACCTTC,CASSLEPFYGYTF
TRBJ1-6,-,once,TRBV9,19,TGTGCCAGCAGCGTCTTGGGGACTCCGGGCCTCGGATGTAATTCACCCCTCCACTTT,CASSVLGTPGLGCNSPLHF
TRBJ1-1,TRBD1,-,TRBV6-2/TRBV6-3,15,TGTGCCAGCAGCATCACAGGGGTTATGAACACTGAAGCTTTCTTT,CASSITGVMNTEAFF
TRBJ2-5,-,-,TRBV5-4,15,TGTGCCAGCAGCTTGTTAGCAGGAGGGCAAGAGACCCAGTACTTC,CASSLLAGGQETQYF
TRBJ1-2,-,-,TRBV29-1,12,TGCAGCGTTGACGAGACCAACTATGGCTACACCTTC,CSVDETNYGYTF
TRBJ2-1,-,-,TRBV30,15,TGTGCCTGGAGTGTACCCAGGAGCTCCTACAATGAGCAGTTCTTC,CAWSVPRSSYNEQFF
TRBJ2-1,TRBD2,once,TRBV7-8,16,TGTGCCAGCAGCCCGTCTCCAAGCGGGAGTTACAATGAGCAGTTCTTC,CASSPSPSGSYNEQFF
TRBJ1-2,TRBD1,-,TRBV24-1,13,TGTGCCACCAGTGGTCTAGGGGGCAGAAGCTACACCTTC,CATSGLGGRSYTF
TRBJ2-5,-,-,TRBV5-5,12,TGTGCCAGCAGCCCGCGGTTGGAGACCCAGTACTTC,CASSPRLETQYF
TRBJ1-1,TRBD1,-,TRBV27,17,TGTGCCAGCAGTTTCCATCAGGCGGGACAGCTGAACACTGAAGCTTTCTTT,CASSFHQAGQLNTEAFF
TRBJ2-3,-,-,TRBV10-3,13,TGTGCCATCAGTGATGTTAGCACAGATACGCAGTATTTT,CAISDVSTDTQYF
TRBJ2-3,TRBD2,-,TRBV11-2,17,TGTGCCAGCAGCTTAGGGTTTGTAGCGGGGGACACAGATACGCAGTATTTT,CASSLGFVAGDTDTQYF
TRBJ2-5,-,-,TRBV4-1,14,TGCGCCAGCAGCCCCGGGGCCCCTTGGGGGACCCAGTACTTC,CASSPGAPWGTQYF
TRBJ2-2,-,-,TRBV19,14,TGTGCCAGCCTGACGATTCAGAACACCGGGGAGCTGTTTTTT,CASLTIQNTGELFF
TRBJ1-4,TRBD1,-,TRBV7-9,14,TGTGCCAGCAGCTCGGACAGGGCGGGTGAAAAACTGTTTTTT,CASSSDRAGEKLFF
TRBJ1-2,-,once,TRBV4-3,15,TGCGCCAGCAGCCAAGTCCAGGGAGCGAACTATGGCTACACCTTC,CASSQVQGANYGYTF
TRBJ1-1,-,-,TRBV18,15,TGTGCCAGCTCACCGACGGTAAACCCGAACACTGAAGCTTTCTTT,CASSPTVNPNTEAFF
TRBJ1-5,-,-,TRBV12-5,18,TGTGCTAGTGGTTTGGTACGGTGGGAGACCATAGCAAATCAGCCCCAGCATTTT,CASGLVRWETIANQPQHF
TRBJ2-1,-,-,TRBV5-6,15,TGTGCCAGCAGCTCCGACGAGACTAGTAGGACTGAGCAGTTCTTC,CASSSDETSRTEQFF
TRBJ2-7,-,-,TRBV11-3,12,TGTGCCAGCAGCTCTGACGGGTACGAGCAGTACTTC,CASSSDGYEQYF
TRBJ2-7,-,few,TRBV2,13,TGTGCCAGCAGGTTGTCGATAACCTACGAGCAGTACTTC,CASRLSITYEQYF
TRBJ2-7,TRBD2,once,TRBV30,13,TGTGCCTGGGCCGGGAGGGGAGGGGGCGAGCAGTACTTC,CAWAGRGGGEQYF
TRBJ2-2,TRBD2,once,TRBV4-2,18,TGTGCCAGCAGCCAAGATCAGTCAGCGGGGGGGAACACCGGGGAGCTGTTTTTT,CASSQDQSAGGNTGELFF
TRBJ1-1,-,-,TRBV18,12,TGTGCCAGCTCACCAAGCACGCGAGGAGCTTTCTTT,CASSPSTRGAFF
TRBJ2-3,TRBD2,-,TRBV7-6,18,TGTGCCAGCAGCTTAGGACTAGCGGGAGAGTTTTCAGCAGATACGCAGTATTTT,CASSLGLAGEFSADTQYF
TRBJ2-5,-,-,TRBV5-1,14,TGCGCCAGCAGCAAGGGTCCGTACCAAGAGACCCAGTACTTC,CASSKGPYQETQYF
TRBJ1-5,-,-,TRBV12-3/TRBV12-4,13,TGTGCCAGCAGTTTCAGCAGCAATCAGCCCCAGCATTTT,CASSFSSNQPQHF
TRBJ2-3,-,once,TRBV5-1,13,TGCGCCAGCGCCTCAAGAGGCCCAGATACGCAGTATTTT,CASASRGPDTQYF
TRBJ2-1,-,-,TRBV9,14,TGTGCCAGCAGCGGTCTGGCGATTTACAATGAGCAGTTCTTC,CASSGLAIYNEQFF
TRBJ2-1,TRBD1,-,TRBV30,12,TGTGCCTGGATGACAGGGCAGGTTGAGCAGTTCTTC,CAWMTGQVEQFF
TRBJ2-7,-,-,TRBV15,13,TGTGCCACCAGCGGAGGGGCGACCTACGAGCAGTACTTC,CATSGGATYEQYF
TRBJ1-2,TRBD1,-,TRBV9,15,TGTGCCAGCAGCCACAGACAGGGTAGTAACTATGGCTACACCTTC,CASSHRQGSNYGYTF
TRBJ2-3,-,-,TRBV30,14,TGTGCCTGGAGTGAAGGGGGGCCGGCAGATACGCAGTATTTT,CAWSEGGPADTQYF
TRBJ2-7,-,-,TRBV5-6,12,TGTGCCAGCAGCTTTTCCTCCCCCGAGCAGTACTTC,CASSFSSPEQYF